The 26 T cell receptor beta chains reported below all come from one sample, sequenced in a study of cytomegalovirus exposure and HLA in healthy donors. Primers for the PCR totalled 60 Vbeta and 13 Jbeta. The protocol was immunoSEQ multiplex PCR, while the TCRdb copy is restricted to in-frame clones and leaves out a portion. This sample yields about 110,000 clones, of which 65% to 75% are seen a single time; around 5% belongs to the top ten. The sequenced sample consisted of PBMCs. Receptors originate from a man aged 25-45 years in good health and CMV-seropositive.

The chain combines TRBV19 with TRBJ2-1, with 9 bases fitting TRBD2. This CDR3 contains 17 residues. The germline gives CDR1 LNHDA, CDR2 SQIVND (reference sequence). The V gene end was trimmed by 3 bases and the J gene end by 7 bases; junction bases not matched to a gene: 13. The CDR3 reads CASSISSSGAPRNEQFF. The CDR3 DNA reads TGTGCCAGTAGTATCTCGTCTAGCGGGGCCCCCCGTAATGAGCAGTTCTTC.

The chain carries TRBV29-1 and TRBJ1-2, with TRBD1 identical over 8 bases. The CDR3 is 12 residues long. Germline loops: CDR1 SQVTM, CDR2 ANQGSEA. V shed 7 bases and J 5 bases; nucleotides not matched to a gene: 6. CDR3 nucleotides: TGCAGCGCTGACAGGGGAGATTATGGCTACACCTTC. It encodes CSADRGDYGYTF.

V usage is TRBV4-1 and J usage is TRBJ2-3, with 7 bases aligning to TRBD1. CDR1 is MGHRA, CDR2 YSYEKL, per germline. There are 16 residues in the CDR3. Germline trimming cut 3 bases from V and 0 bases from J; bases unmatched to any gene: 6. This CDR3 reads CASSHNLGQSTDTQYF. In DNA, the CDR3 is TGCGCCAGCAGCCACAATCTGGGACAGAGCACAGATACGCAGTATTTT.

The chain recombines TRBV28 with TRBJ1-4; 7 nucleotides line up with TRBD1. V lost 4 bases to trimming and J lost 2 bases; unmatched junction nucleotides: 7. The CDR3 is made up of 16 amino acids. Germline CDR1 is MDHEN and CDR2 is SYDVKM. The CDR3 DNA reads as TGTGCCAGCAGTTCATCCGAGGGGGCGACTAATGAAAAACTGTTTTTT. Translating gives CASSSSEGATNEKLFF.

The chain combines TRBV4-1 with TRBJ1-2, with 9 bases lining up with TRBD1. J was trimmed by 6 bases and V by 0 bases; bases with no gene match: 5. The CDR3 contains 15 residues. Germline loops: CDR1 MGHRA, CDR2 YSYEKL. The CDR3 spells CASSQEGQGWDGYTF. In DNA, the CDR3 is TGCGCCAGCAGCCAAGAGGGACAGGGTTGGGATGGCTACACCTTC.

This clone was seen only a few times. The CDR3 DNA follows: TGCAGCGTTGAATTCGCACAGGGGAGCTCCTACGAGCAGTACTTC. Translating gives CSVEFAQGSSYEQYF. The V gene is TRBV29-1, the J gene TRBJ2-7; 7 positions agree with TRBD1. This CDR3 spans 15 amino acids. Germline V gene sequence: CDR1 SQVTM, CDR2 ANQGSEA. V was pared by 2 bases and J by 0 bases, with 7 bases of the junction left unmatched.

This clone occurred once. V gene TRBV6-5 combines with J gene TRBJ1-1; D gene uncertain. Germline V gene lookup returns CDR1 MNHEY and CDR2 SVGAGI. The CDR3 runs to 15 residues. The V end lost 0 bases, the J end lost 12 bases, and 20 bases lay between the germline ends. This CDR3 reads CASSYSRRSPTRPFF. As DNA, the CDR3 is TGTGCCAGCAGTTACTCGAGGCGGAGCCCGACTAGGCCTTTCTTT.

The chain joins TRBV20-1 to TRBJ1-1; maybe TRBD1 (5 bases). This CDR3 contains 10 residues. Trimming shortened V by 2 bases and J by 8 bases, and 6 bases separated the two germline ends. Germline V gene data show CDR1 as DFQATT and CDR2 as SNEGSKA (reference sequence). The DNA for the CDR3 is TGCAGTGCTAGAAACAGGGAAGCTTTCTTT. Protein product: CSARNREAFF.

V and J are TRBV5-1 and TRBJ1-1; perhaps TRBD1 as D (5 bases). The germline V and J ends were trimmed by 5 bases and 1 base, with 12 bases remaining between them. In germline, CDR1 is SGHRS, CDR2 YFSETQ. This CDR3 spans 14 amino acids. CDR3 region: CASSTQGSNTEAFF. The CDR3 bases are TGCGCCAGCAGTACCCAGGGTTCGAACACTGAAGCTTTCTTT.

This clone was detected only a few times. The chain carries TRBV6-1 and TRBJ1-6; D not certain. V shed 8 bases and J shed 7 bases, with 18 bases lying between them. In germline, CDR1 is MNHNS, CDR2 SASEGT. This CDR3 has 15 residues. Here the CDR3 reads CASSRRAGVNSPLHF. The CDR3 bases are TGTGCCAGCTCCCGGAGGGCTGGGGTCAATTCACCCCTCCACTTT.

The chain has TRBV6-6 and TRBJ2-7, with 8 positions matching TRBD1. V shed 6 bases, J shed 3 bases, and the junction held 1 base outside the gene matches. The CDR3 is 12 amino acids. The germline gives CDR1 MNHNY, CDR2 SVGAGI (reference sequence). CDR3 nucleotide sequence: TGTGCCAGCAGAACAGGGGGCTACGAGCAGTACTTC. The encoded protein is CASRTGGYEQYF.

This chain uses TRBV28 with TRBJ1-6, with no clear D. This CDR3 is built from 13 residues. Looked up from germline, CDR1 is MDHEN and CDR2 is SYDVKM. Trimming cost V 1 base and J 7 bases, with 5 bases left between them. Here the CDR3 reads CASSLFRNSPLHF. The CDR3 nucleotides read TGTGCCAGCAGTTTATTCCGGAATTCACCCCTCCACTTT. The entire variable domain, with the rest obtained from reference TRBV28 and TRBJ1-6, is as follows: DVKVTQSSRYLVKRTGEKVFLECVQDMDHENMFWYRQDPGLGLRLIYFSYDVKMKEKGDIPEGYSVSREKKERFSLILESASTNQTSMYLCASSLFRNSPLHFGNGTRLTVT.

A few counts support this clone. This chain joins TRBV9 and TRBJ2-2, with TRBD1 matching over 9 bases. CDR1 SGDLS and CDR2 YYNGEE come from the germline V gene. V was pared by 5 bases and J by 9 bases, with 2 bases of the junction left unmatched. The CDR3 covers 12 residues. DNA of the CDR3: TGTGCCAGCAGGGGGACAGGGCGGGAGCTGTTTTTT. It translates to CASRGTGRELFF.

This sequence joins TRBV6-5 and TRBJ1-2; tentatively, D is TRBD1 (6 bases). This CDR3 has 15 residues. The germline gives CDR1 MNHEY, CDR2 SVGAGI. V was trimmed by 4 bases and J by 3 bases, leaving 15 bases between them. The DNA of the CDR3 is TGTGCCAGCAGTTCCCCCGGCAGGGGACACTATGGCTACACCTTC. Translating it yields CASSSPGRGHYGYTF.

The CDR3 DNA sequence: TGTGCCAGCACCTCCGTAGGCGGAGATAATTCACCCCTCCACTTT. It translates to CASTSVGGDNSPLHF. The chain has TRBV28 and TRBJ1-6; D not resolved. Germline V CDR1 and CDR2: MDHEN, SYDVKM. Trimming removed 7 bases at V and 5 bases at J, with 15 bases between. CDR3 length equals 15 residues.

CDR3 coding DNA: TGTGCCAGCAGTTTGGCCATGGCCTACGAGCAGTACTTC. Protein: CASSLAMAYEQYF. The rearrangement links TRBV28 to TRBJ2-7; D unclear. Germline CDR1 MDHEN, CDR2 SYDVKM. This CDR3 comprises 13 residues. The V gene lost 3 bases and the J gene lost 2 bases, with 8 bases spanning the gap.

The V call is TRBV5-3, the J call TRBJ1-5; 9 nucleotides agree with TRBD1. TRBV5-3 is assigned to the ORF class and has an uncertain function. V was clipped by 0 bases and J by 5 bases; unmatched bases: 3. The CDR3 has 15 amino acids. CDR3 coding DNA: TGTGCCAGAAGCTTGGGACAGGGGGGCGATCAGCCCCAGCATTTT. This encodes CARSLGQGGDQPQHF.

The V call is TRBV13, the J call TRBJ2-3, with D possibly matching TRBD1 (6 bases). Germline-derived CDR1 and CDR2 are PRHDT and FYEKMQ (reference sequence). Trimming shortened V by 5 bases and J by 5 bases, and 11 bases separated the two germline ends. The CDR3 is made up of 13 amino acids. This chain's CDR3 is CASSLTGLDTQYF. DNA for the CDR3: TGTGCCAGCAGCCTAACAGGGTTAGATACGCAGTATTTT.

This chain joins TRBV6-5 and TRBJ2-6; D perhaps matches TRBD2 (6 bases). This CDR3 is 16 amino acids long. Germline CDR1 is MNHEY and CDR2 is SVGAGI. The ends were cut back, 1 base at V and 4 bases at J, with 11 bases in the middle. CDR3 residues: CASSYFRGSGANVLTF. CDR3 bases: TGTGCCAGCAGTTACTTTCGGGGGAGCGGGGCCAACGTCCTGACTTTC.

This clone has only a few counts. This chain connects TRBV6-1 to TRBJ1-3; no clear D. This CDR3 region has 11 residues. Between the trimmed V and J ends, which lost 8 bases and 4 bases, there was a span of 6 bases. Germline CDR1 and CDR2: MNHNS and SASEGT. The chain's CDR3 is CASPRGNTIYF. The DNA for the CDR3 is TGTGCCAGCCCCAGGGGAAACACCATATATTTT.

In this sample, this clone turned up many times. Other DNA sequences in the same sample also yield this CDR3. In nucleotides, the CDR3 is TGTGCCATCAGTGAGCCAGGGACTAGCGGGGGGGCTGATACGCAGTATTTT. Its protein is CAISEPGTSGGADTQYF. This chain uses TRBV10-3 with TRBJ2-3, with 16 bases lining up with TRBD2. The trim removed 2 bases at V and 6 bases at J, leaving 5 bases unmatched. Germline V CDR1 and CDR2: ENHRY, SYGVKD. This CDR3 has 17 residues.

This chain connects TRBV21-1 to TRBJ1-5; TRBD1 is taken as the D call from the table, unchecked against the DNA. TRBV21-1 is a recognized pseudogene. The CDR3 loop spans 16 amino acids. The CDR3 sequence: CASSKLWDRRNQPQHF. For the CDR3, the DNA is TGTGCCAGCAGCAAATTATGGGACAGGCGGAATCAGCCCCAGCATTTT.

This sequence joins TRBV28 and TRBJ1-2, with D perhaps matching TRBD1 (6 bases). The germline CDR1 and CDR2 sequences are MDHEN and SYDVKM. Deletions cut 7 bases from V and 8 bases from J, with 26 bases between. CDR3 length: 16 residues. The CDR3 region is CASIPAGDRRLDGYTF. CDR3 in DNA: TGTGCCAGCATCCCCGCAGGTGACAGGAGATTGGACGGCTACACCTTC.

V gene TRBV7-2 combines with J gene TRBJ2-1; 10 bases are a match to TRBD2. V lost 2 bases, J lost 9 bases, and 10 bases stayed unmatched. Germline values: CDR1 SGHTA, CDR2 FQGNSA. This CDR3 is 16 amino acids long. CDR3 sequence reads: CASSLRAGGAYGEQFF. In nucleotides, the CDR3 is TGTGCCAGCAGCTTAAGAGCGGGGGGGGCCTACGGTGAGCAGTTCTTC.

V usage is TRBV6-5 and J usage is TRBJ2-2; D is possibly TRBD2 (5 bases). V gave up 5 bases and J gave up 7 bases, with 11 bases separating them. The germline V gene has CDR1 MNHEY and CDR2 SVGAGI. CDR3 size: 13 residues. The DNA for the CDR3 is TGTGCCAGCAGTCCGAGGGTTGGCGGGGAGCTGTTTTTT. Its translation: CASSPRVGGELFF.

This chain links TRBV28 with TRBJ1-2; 8 bases align to TRBD1. The CDR3 extends over 16 amino acids. Germline V gene lookup returns CDR1 MDHEN and CDR2 SYDVKM. The trim removed 3 bases at V and 3 bases at J, leaving 9 bases unmatched. In DNA, the CDR3 is TGTGCCAGCAGTTTGTCAGGACAGGGTTTTGACTATGGCTACACCTTC. Encoded protein: CASSLSGQGFDYGYTF.